The 10 T cell receptor beta chains below come from one sample, sequenced in a study of T cell changes during pregnancy in multiple sclerosis. TCRdb keeps only in-frame clones here, not all; method: immunoSEQ multiplex PCR. This sample has approximately 94,000 clones, with around 92% found just once. Sequencing used peripheral blood, obtained after pregnancy. Every receptor here comes from a female donor with multiple sclerosis, enrolled in a pregnancy study.

This chain connects TRBV30 to TRBJ1-2; no reliable D call. The V end was cut by 1 base, the J end by 5 bases, with 5 bases between. The CDR3 runs to 11 residues. Per germline, CDR1 GTSNPN and CDR2 SVGIG (reference sequence). For the CDR3, the DNA is TGTGCCTGGAGTGCCAGGTATGGCTACACCTTC. Amino acid sequence: CAWSARYGYTF.

There are many counts of this clone. The V call is TRBV6-1, the J call TRBJ2-7; TRBD1 agrees at 7 bases. With V trimmed by 6 bases and J by 2 bases, 7 bases remained unmatched. The CDR3 extends over 14 amino acids. CDR1 and CDR2 from the germline V gene are MNHNS and SASEGT. CDR3 region: CASRGDREAYEQYF. The CDR3 nucleotides are TGTGCCAGCAGAGGAGACAGGGAAGCCTACGAGCAGTACTTC.

The chain has TRBV9 and TRBJ2-3; maybe TRBD2 (6 bases). The V gene's germline CDR1 is SGDLS and CDR2 YYNGEE. The V and J ends lost 4 bases and 6 bases respectively, with 15 bases between them. This CDR3 comprises 14 residues. The CDR3 sequence is CASSPILASDTQYF. CDR3 in DNA: TGTGCCAGCAGCCCTATACTAGCTTCCGATACGCAGTATTTT.

This clone has a single count. The V and J genes are TRBV11-3 and TRBJ2-7; 7 positions match TRBD1. The germline V gene has CDR1 SGHNT and CDR2 YENEEA. This CDR3 region has 13 residues. Trimming at V came to 5 bases and at J to 3 bases, leaving 4 bases not matched to a gene. This CDR3 is CASSPGTDYEQYF. CDR3 nucleotide sequence: TGTGCCAGCAGCCCCGGGACAGACTACGAGCAGTACTTC.

V usage is TRBV7-6 and J usage is TRBJ2-7; 13 nucleotides agree with TRBD2. The CDR3 has 16 residues. Germline V CDR1 and CDR2: SGHVS, FNYEAQ. V dropped 5 bases and J dropped 6; count of bases not matched to a gene: 10. The CDR3 coding sequence is TGTGCCAGCAGCCCTGAGACTAGCGGGGGGAGGTTCGAGCAGTACTTC. Residues: CASSPETSGGRFEQYF.

The CDR3 DNA follows: TGCGCCAGCAGCGCAACCGGGACAGGGTCCTACGAGCAGTACTTC. Its translation is CASSATGTGSYEQYF. The rearrangement links TRBV5-1 to TRBJ2-7; 9 bases are a match to TRBD1. The CDR3 loop spans 15 amino acids. Germline lookup yields CDR1 SGHRS and CDR2 YFSETQ. The ends lost 4 bases at V and 1 base at J; junction bases unmatched: 6.

The chain combines TRBV6-6 with TRBJ1-1; tentatively, D is TRBD1 (5 bases). The length of the CDR3 is 15 residues. CDR1 is MNHNY and CDR2 is SVGAGI in the germline V gene (reference sequence). Between the trimmed V and J ends, which lost 6 bases and 2 bases, there was a span of 16 bases. The CDR3 bases are TGTGCCAGCAGCCTCGCATCAGGGCCTAACACTGAAGCTTTCTTT. Its translation is CASSLASGPNTEAFF.

This rearrangement joins TRBV5-4 to TRBJ2-6; D not resolved. CDR1 SGHNT and CDR2 YYREEE come from the germline V gene (reference sequence). V lost 1 base to trimming and J lost 0 bases, with 5 bases between them. The CDR3 runs 15 residues. CDR3 nucleotides: TGTGCCAGCAGCTTGTTCGGCTCTGGGGCCAACGTCCTGACTTTC. It translates to CASSLFGSGANVLTF.

V usage is TRBV19 and J usage is TRBJ2-7; TRBD1 agrees at 7 bases. V gave up 4 bases and J gave up 3 bases; unmatched junction bases: 9. The CDR3 sequence is 15 residues long. Germline CDR1 is LNHDA and CDR2 is SQIVND (reference sequence). CDR3 residues: CASSNGDSRYYEQYF. DNA for the CDR3: TGTGCCAGTAGTAATGGGGACAGTCGTTACTACGAGCAGTACTTC.

The rearrangement links TRBV18 to TRBJ1-2, with 8 bases that match TRBD1. Germline V gives CDR1 KGHSH, CDR2 LQKENI. CDR3 size: 15 residues. V gave up 3 bases and J gave up 2 bases; unmatched junction bases: 5. The DNA for the CDR3 is TGTGCCAGCTCACCCCAGGGACAGGCCAACTATGGCTACACCTTC. This translates into CASSPQGQANYGYTF.